What follows are 24 T cell receptor beta chains derived from one specimen sequenced in a study of human T cells and chemical hapten exposure. Time point specified: patch test 3, about 24 weeks after DPC sensitization. The treatment here: therapeutic diphenylcyclopropenone sensitization with weekly scalp DPC. Sequencing started from total RNA isolated from unfractionated whole blood. TCRdb independently ran MiXCR on the RACE reads; one entry per CDR3 protein. The data show 30,000 to 40,000 distinct CDR3 sequences, with about 13% seen just once and 2% to 2.5% held by the top ten. The specimen comprised whole blood, sampled in connection with sensitization to the hapten diphenylcyclopropenone (DPC). Receptors were obtained from a woman in her forties with alopecia areata. Some clones in this sample may be carry-over from other donors' samples.

V and J are TRBV7-9 and TRBJ2-5; TRBD1 might be the D (5 bases). The CDR3 spans 16 residues. Germline V gene sequence: CDR1 SEHNR, CDR2 FQNEAQ (reference sequence). V was cut by 5 bases and J by 1 base, with 17 bases left in between. The CDR3 region is CASSQVGVMTQETQYF. Written as DNA, the CDR3 is TGTGCCAGCAGCCAAGTAGGGGTAATGACCCAAGAGACCCAGTACTTC.

This clonotype was counted at least ten times. The gene calls are TRBV2 and TRBJ2-1; 12 bases map to TRBD2. V shed 3 bases, J shed 8 bases, and the junction held 8 bases outside the gene matches. This CDR3 comprises 16 residues. CDR1 is SNHLY, CDR2 FYNNEI, per germline. DNA of the CDR3: TGTGCCAGCAGTGACCCGACTAGCGGGAGCGAGGATGAGCAGTTCTTC. Translating gives CASSDPTSGSEDEQFF.

The chain recombines TRBV29-1 with TRBJ2-3, with 9 nucleotides matching TRBD2. The CDR3 loop spans 12 amino acids. Germline V gene sequence: CDR1 SQVTM, CDR2 ANQGSEA. Germline trimming cut 7 bases from V and 2 bases from J; bases unmatched to any gene: 1. The CDR3 is CSGGGATDTQYF. In DNA, the CDR3 is TGCAGCGGCGGGGGGGCCACAGATACGCAGTATTTT.

This clonotype was seen only a few times. CDR3 sequence reads: CASSFNSVNEQFF. CDR3 in DNA: TGTGCCAGCAGCTTCAACTCCGTCAATGAGCAGTTCTTC. This chain connects TRBV11-2 to TRBJ2-1, with D hard to call. CDR1 and CDR2 from the germline V gene are SGHAT and FQNNGV. The CDR3 spans 13 residues. Deletions cut 3 bases from V and 6 bases from J, with 9 bases between. Filled out from reference TRBV11-2 and TRBJ2-1, the complete variable domain reads EAGVAQSPRYKIIEKRQSVAFWCNPISGHATLYWYQQILGQGPKLLIQFQNNGVVDDSQLPKDRFSAERLKGVDSTLKIQPAKLEDSAVYLCASSFNSVNEQFFGPGTRLTVL.

This clonotype has at least ten counts. The chain recombines TRBV6-9 with TRBJ2-2; weak D call: TRBD1 (6 bases). In germline, CDR1 is MNHGY, CDR2 SVAAGI. V lost 10 bases, J lost 2 bases, and 14 bases lay in between. The CDR3 has 14 residues. CDR3 region: CANVDRTNTGELFF. CDR3 DNA sequence: TGTGCCAACGTCGACAGGACCAACACCGGGGAGCTGTTTTTT.

This clonotype has a handful of counts. This chain joins TRBV7-9 and TRBJ2-3; perhaps TRBD2 as D (5 bases). The CDR3 consists of 18 residues. V lost 5 bases and J lost 0, with 21 bases in between. Germline CDR1 SEHNR, CDR2 FQNEAQ (reference sequence). In DNA, the CDR3 is TGTGCCAGCAGCGGAACCATGAGAGCGGTTACTAGCACAGATACGCAGTATTTT. This translates into CASSGTMRAVTSTDTQYF.

The V and J genes are TRBV5-4 and TRBJ2-1; D is possibly TRBD2 (6 bases). The CDR3 runs 15 residues. Trimming stripped 3 bases from V and 1 base from J, with 11 bases between. The germline V gene encodes CDR1 SGHNT and CDR2 YYREEE (reference sequence). For the CDR3, the DNA is TGTGCCAGCAGCTCTAGCGTAACATCCTACAATGAGCAGTTCTTC. As protein: CASSSSVTSYNEQFF. Combining the CDR3 with reference TRBV5-4 and TRBJ2-1 gives the whole variable domain ETGVTQSPTHLIKTRGQQVTLRCSSQSGHNTVSWYQQALGQGPQFIFQYYREEENGRGNFPPRFSGLQFPNYSSELNVNALELDDSALYLCASSSSVTSYNEQFFGPGTRLTVL.

This clonotype turned up a few times. The CDR3 is CASSFASASNEQFF. The CDR3, as DNA: TGCGCCAGCAGCTTCGCTAGCGCCAGCAATGAGCAGTTCTTC. V gene TRBV5-1 combines with J gene TRBJ2-1, with D tentatively TRBD2 (6 bases). The CDR3 runs to 14 residues. Trimming removed 2 bases from V and 6 bases from J, with 12 bases in between. The germline V gene encodes CDR1 SGHRS and CDR2 YFSETQ.

This clonotype was observed a few times. This chain joins TRBV10-3 and TRBJ2-3; tentative D call: TRBD2 (6 bases). Per the germline V gene, CDR1 is ENHRY and CDR2 is SYGVKD. V shed 2 bases and J shed 3 bases, with 6 bases lying between them. The length of the CDR3 is 13 residues. This CDR3 is CAISEGLTDTQYF. CDR3 DNA sequence: TGTGCCATCAGTGAGGGACTAACAGATACGCAGTATTTT.

V usage is TRBV15 and J usage is TRBJ2-3; tentatively, D is TRBD1 or TRBD2 (5 bases each). CDR1 is LNHNV and CDR2 is YYDKDF in the germline V gene (reference sequence). This CDR3 is 13 amino acids long. Trimming took off 8 bases at V and 0 bases at J, with 9 bases between the two ends. The CDR3 DNA reads as TGTGCCACCTCGGGACCCAGCACAGATACGCAGTATTTT. Translation: CATSGPSTDTQYF.

This clonotype was picked up many times. V usage is TRBV18 and J usage is TRBJ1-5; 7 bases match TRBD1. The CDR3 is 16 amino acids. The junction had 8 bases not matched to a gene; V was cut back by 4 bases and J by 2 bases. Germline V lookup: CDR1 KGHSH, CDR2 LQKENI. This CDR3 is CASSRTDRVGNQPQHF. The CDR3 DNA is TGTGCCAGCTCACGCACTGACAGGGTCGGCAATCAGCCCCAGCATTTT.

In this sample, this clonotype turned up a few times. The V and J genes are TRBV5-1 and TRBJ2-1, with D hard to call. The CDR3 spans 12 residues. The V gene lost 1 base and the J gene lost 5 bases, with 4 bases spanning the gap. Germline CDR1 is SGHRS and CDR2 is YFSETQ. This CDR3 reads CASSLSDNEQFF. CDR3 DNA sequence: TGCGCCAGCAGCTTGTCCGACAATGAGCAGTTCTTC.

The table lists this clonotype with many counts. The chain has TRBV7-6 and TRBJ2-5; 9 positions agree with TRBD2. The length of the CDR3 is 17 residues. The V and J ends lost 5 bases and 2 bases, in that order; junction bases with no gene match: 12. The V gene's germline CDR1 is SGHVS and CDR2 FNYEAQ. This CDR3 reads CASSLRPSGGPQETQYF. CDR3 nucleotide sequence: TGTGCCAGCAGCCTCAGGCCGAGCGGGGGGCCACAAGAGACCCAGTACTTC.

The chain is built from TRBV28 and TRBJ2-7; 9 bases align to TRBD1. Germline V CDR1 and CDR2: MDHEN, SYDVKM. This CDR3 comprises 13 residues. Trimming at V came to 6 bases and at J to 6 bases, leaving 6 bases not matched to a gene. CDR3 in DNA: TGTGCCAGCAGGGTACAGGGGGCGGTCGAGCAGTACTTC. It yields the protein CASRVQGAVEQYF.

The table lists this clonotype with many counts. This chain uses TRBV29-1 with TRBJ1-1; 7 nucleotides line up with TRBD1. Per germline, CDR1 SQVTM and CDR2 ANQGSEA. This CDR3 contains 14 residues. Trimming at V came to 5 bases and at J to 5 bases, leaving 11 bases not matched to a gene. The CDR3 bases are TGCAGCGTTCTGGGGGCAGGGGGGTTGACTGAAGCTTTCTTT. Translation gives CSVLGAGGLTEAFF. Filled out from reference TRBV29-1 and TRBJ1-1, the complete variable domain reads SAVISQKPSRDICQRGTSLTIQCQVDSQVTMMFWYRQQPGQSLTLIATANQGSEATYESGFVIDKFPISRPNLTFSTLTVSNMSPEDSSIYLCSVLGAGGLTEAFFGQGTRLTVV.

The chain uses TRBV12-5 and TRBJ1-6; D gene uncertain. Germline loops: CDR1 LGHNT, CDR2 FRNRAP. V was clipped by 4 bases and J by 6 bases, with 19 bases between them. The CDR3 totals 17 residues. The CDR3 loop reads CASGSPLEIPPNSPLHF. In DNA form, the CDR3 reads TGTGCTAGTGGTTCGCCGTTAGAGATCCCCCCTAATTCACCCCTCCACTTT.

The V gene is TRBV4-3, the J gene TRBJ1-1; possibly TRBD1 for D (5 bases). V was clipped by 3 bases and J by 4 bases, with 12 bases between them. Germline loops: CDR1 LGHNA, CDR2 YSLEER. This CDR3 comprises 14 residues. CDR3 amino acids: CASSQSDTGTEAFF. CDR3 DNA: TGCGCCAGCAGCCAGTCGGACACCGGCACTGAAGCTTTCTTT.

The chain recombines TRBV4-3 with TRBJ2-4; D gene ambiguous. The CDR3 is made up of 13 amino acids. Germline-derived CDR1 and CDR2 are LGHNA and YSLEER. Trimming removed 9 bases at V and 0 bases at J, with 9 bases between. In nucleotides, the CDR3 is TGCGCCAGGGACCTGTCAGCCAAAAACATTCAGTACTTC. Translated, it gives CARDLSAKNIQYF.

This clonotype has ten or more counts. The CDR3: CASSLGTRPDTQYF. The CDR3 DNA reads TGTGCCAGCAGCTTAGGGACTCGACCAGATACGCAGTATTTT. The chain employs TRBV11-2 and TRBJ2-3; D is possibly TRBD2 (5 bases). Deletions cut 1 base from V and 4 bases from J, with 9 bases between. The CDR3 consists of 14 residues. Looked up from germline, CDR1 is SGHAT and CDR2 is FQNNGV.

In this sample, this clonotype turned up many times. The V and J genes are TRBV2 and TRBJ2-7, with D possibly TRBD2 on 5 matching bases. This CDR3 has 12 amino acids. V was clipped by 1 base and J by 4 bases, with 5 bases between them. Germline CDR1 reads SNHLY; CDR2 reads FYNNEI. CDR3 DNA: TGTGCCAGCAGTGAAGGGAGGTACGAGCAGTACTTC. Its translation is CASSEGRYEQYF.

There are many counts of this clonotype. The chain has TRBV5-1 and TRBJ2-2; D might be TRBD1 (5 bases). Germline V gives CDR1 SGHRS, CDR2 YFSETQ. The ends were cut back, 4 bases at V and 0 bases at J, with 10 bases in the middle. The CDR3 is 15 amino acids. This CDR3 reads CASSRAGTNTGELFF. The CDR3 DNA is TGCGCCAGCAGCAGGGCAGGGACGAACACCGGGGAGCTGTTTTTT.

The J gene is TRBJ2-3, the V gene TRBV20-1; 11 positions match TRBD2. Germline V gene lookup returns CDR1 DFQATT and CDR2 SNEGSKA (reference sequence). The CDR3 spans 15 residues. V lost 4 bases, J lost 6 bases, and 9 bases stayed unmatched. In DNA form, the CDR3 reads TGCAGTGCTATTCCCGGGACTAGCGGCCTGGATACGCAGTATTTT. Residues: CSAIPGTSGLDTQYF.

This clonotype was recorded a few times. The J gene is TRBJ2-1, the V gene TRBV20-1; D unresolved. V lost 7 bases to trimming and J lost 0 bases, with 7 bases between them. This CDR3 contains 12 residues. CDR1 DFQATT and CDR2 SNEGSKA come from the germline V gene (reference sequence). In DNA, the CDR3 is TGCAGTGGGGCTAGCTCCTACAATGAGCAGTTCTTC. Translating gives CSGASSYNEQFF.

This clonotype was counted ten times or more. V and J are TRBV20-1 and TRBJ1-1, with D perhaps TRBD1 (6 bases). The V gene lost 6 bases and the J gene lost 5 bases, with 22 bases spanning the gap. In germline, CDR1 is DFQATT, CDR2 SNEGSKA (reference sequence). The CDR3 has 15 residues. DNA of the CDR3: TGCAGTGCGCGAGAAGAGGAGCGGCAGGGGACTGAAGCTTTCTTT. Encoded protein: CSAREEERQGTEAFF.